This T cell receptor beta chain was identified during a study of cytomegalovirus exposure and HLA in healthy donors. PCR amplification relied on 60 Vbeta primers (plus 13 Jbeta primers). Measured with immunoSEQ multiplex PCR; TCRdb has only the in-frame clones, and not every one. Here the sample spans around 200,000 clones, approximately 90% being singletons. Trimming stripped 1 base from V and 7 bases from J, with 11 bases between. This CDR3 comprises 14 residues. Germline CDR1 SGHTA, CDR2 FQGNSA. This clone was found a few times. This chain connects TRBV7-2 to TRBJ1-5; D may be TRBD1 (6 bases). The receptor's source is a woman younger than 35 in good health and CMV-seronegative. The sequencing input was PBMCs. This CDR3 is CASSLDPGGQPQHF. Here the CDR3 DNA reads TGTGCCAGCAGCTTAGATCCGGGGGGCCAGCCCCAGCATTTT.